This T cell receptor (beta chain) was recorded in a study of cytomegalovirus exposure and HLA in healthy donors. Study-wide points: Previously analyzed data showed that most TCR beta V segments were productive at a frequency of about 87% or about 30%.

The germline gives CDR1 MNHEY, CDR2 SMNVEV (reference sequence). This CDR3 is 14 amino acids long. Losses at the gene ends were 6 bases for V and 8 bases for J; bases not matched to a gene: 8. PCR was performed using 60 Vbeta and 13 Jbeta primers. TCRdb's copy holds only in-frame clones and misses some; the assay was immunoSEQ multiplex PCR. The table lists approximately 260,000 clones, roughly 81% of them singletons. Worth noting for this clone: Its antigen is currently unknown.

The chain couples TRBV27 to TRBJ1-2; TRBD1 matches 11 bases. Sequenced input: PBMCs. The clonotype comes from a woman in her thirties or forties in good health and CMV-seropositive. CDR3 sequence reads: CASRLMGQGEGYTF. CDR3 DNA sequence: TGTGCCAGCAGGCTGATGGGACAGGGGGAGGGCTACACCTTC.